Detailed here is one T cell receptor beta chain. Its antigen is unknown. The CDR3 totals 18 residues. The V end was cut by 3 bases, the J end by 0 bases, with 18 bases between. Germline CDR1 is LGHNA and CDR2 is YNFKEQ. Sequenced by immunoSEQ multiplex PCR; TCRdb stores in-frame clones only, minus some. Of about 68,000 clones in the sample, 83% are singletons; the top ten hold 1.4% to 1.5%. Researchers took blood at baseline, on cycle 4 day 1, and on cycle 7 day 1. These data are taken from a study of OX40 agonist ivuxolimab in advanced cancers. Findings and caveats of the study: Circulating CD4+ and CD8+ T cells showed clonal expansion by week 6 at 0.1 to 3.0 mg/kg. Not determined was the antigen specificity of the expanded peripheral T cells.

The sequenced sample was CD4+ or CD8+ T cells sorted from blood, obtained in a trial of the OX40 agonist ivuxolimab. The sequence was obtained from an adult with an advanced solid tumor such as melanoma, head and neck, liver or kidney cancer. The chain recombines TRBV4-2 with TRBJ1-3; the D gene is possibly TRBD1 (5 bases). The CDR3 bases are TGTGCCAGCAGCCACCCGGGACCCGGGGCAAGCTCTGGAAACACCATATATTTT. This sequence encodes CASSHPGPGASSGNTIYF.